A single sample gave rise to the 6 T cell receptor beta chains below, sequenced in a study of PD-1 blockade in mismatch repair-deficient tumors. Profiling relied on immunoSEQ multiplex PCR, and the TCRdb table lists in-frame clones only, not all of them. Counted here are over 60,000 clones, 88% occurring once; the ten biggest clones make up approximately 15%. Sample: peripheral blood, taken 52 weeks after starting pembrolizumab. These receptors all come from an adult with mismatch repair-deficient cancer.

This chain uses TRBV18 with TRBJ1-1, with TRBD1 matching 7 bases. The CDR3 contains 14 residues. Germline trimming cut 3 bases from V and 3 bases from J; bases unmatched to any gene: 4. CDR1 KGHSH and CDR2 LQKENI come from the germline V gene. The CDR3 sequence: CASSPRDSYTEAFF. The CDR3 DNA sequence: TGTGCCAGCTCACCCCGGGACAGTTACACTGAAGCTTTCTTT.

V usage is TRBV13 and J usage is TRBJ2-1; TRBD2 agrees at 7 bases. The CDR3 covers 17 residues. Germline-derived CDR1 and CDR2 are PRHDT and FYEKMQ (reference sequence). V was pared by 5 bases and J by 4 bases, with 14 bases of the junction left unmatched. Written as DNA, the CDR3 is TGTGCCAGCAGCACCCTCGGGGGGTTCAAACCGTACAATGAGCAGTTCTTC. Residues: CASSTLGGFKPYNEQFF.

The chain combines TRBV27 with TRBJ1-3; D may be TRBD1 (5 bases). This CDR3 spans 15 amino acids. Germline V CDR1 and CDR2: MNHEY, SMNVEV (reference sequence). V dropped 3 bases and J dropped 2 bases, with 11 bases sitting between them. Written as DNA, the CDR3 is TGTGCCAGCAGTTTGCGGGGCGGGGCTGGAAACACCATATATTTT. It codes for CASSLRGGAGNTIYF.

The chain has TRBV11-3 and TRBJ2-1; no definite D call. This CDR3 has 16 amino acids. In germline, CDR1 is SGHNT, CDR2 YENEEA. Trimming left V 6 bases short and J 9 bases short, with 24 bases between. The CDR3 spells CASRPRSLRTPAEQFF. The CDR3 coding sequence is TGTGCCAGCAGACCGAGGTCCCTCAGAACCCCGGCTGAGCAGTTCTTC.

The chain recombines TRBV19 with TRBJ1-5; D gene ambiguous. Germline lookup yields CDR1 LNHDA and CDR2 SQIVND (reference sequence). V gave up 9 bases and J gave up 0 bases, with 15 bases separating them. This CDR3 contains 15 residues. In nucleotides, the CDR3 is TGTGCCAGCACCCTAGGGCAGCCTAGCAATCAGCCCCAGCATTTT. It codes for CASTLGQPSNQPQHF.

This chain joins TRBV6-5 and TRBJ2-7; D unclear. V lost 5 bases and J 3 bases, leaving 5 bases between the germline ends. This CDR3 contains 11 residues. The germline gives CDR1 MNHEY, CDR2 SVGAGI. CDR3 loop: CASSEYYEQYF. CDR3 in DNA: TGTGCCAGCAGTGAGTACTACGAGCAGTACTTC.